One TCR beta chain is described in this entry. What it recognizes is unknown. A much larger clone lies one base from this, so it may be a read error. The data are from a study of breast tumors, draining lymph nodes, adjacent tissues. TCRdb re-called the multiplex PCR reads with MiXCR, one entry per CDR3 protein. The sample lists over 9,000 distinct CDR3 sequences, approximately 50% seen once, with around a third in the top ten. The study, taken as a whole, reports: The data were judged consistent with most tumor T cells coming from lymph node and expanding in tumor. Tumor repertoires ranked between lymph nodes and nontumor tissue in diversity, with V and J gene preferences. The lymph node origin of tumor T cells was framed as consistent with a hypothesis, not demonstrated.

Germline lookup yields CDR1 SGDLS and CDR2 YYNGEE. CDR3 length equals 14 residues. This clonotype was obtained from a female donor with breast cancer. Some clones in this sample may be carry-over from other donors' samples. The sequenced sample consisted of breast tumor tissue. The chain joins TRBV9 to TRBJ2-2; D is possibly TRBD2 (5 bases). This chain's CDR3 is CASSPPGFAGELLF. CDR3 DNA: TGTGCCAGCAGCCCCCCCGGATTCGCCGGGGAGCTGCTTTTT.